A selection of T cell receptor beta chains follows, all from one sample in a study of T cell repertoires in cytomegalovirus infection. The antigens for these receptors are not known. TCRdb re-analysed the reads in MiXCR, keeping a single row per CDR3 protein. The sample records approximately 990,000 distinct CDR3 sequences, approximately 30% being singletons. Sequenced here: cultured CD8+ T cells from PBMCs, sampled from culture after CMV antigen stimulation. These receptor sequences come from a human donor in good health (CMV status not recorded). Some clones in this sample may be carry-over from other donors' samples. CDR3s include the opening cysteine and the closing phenylalanine or tryptophan. A D gene is named only where the DNA matches it firmly. A row's size may be missing; if present it is once, few, many or a size class.

j_gene: TRBJ1-1
abundance: many
d_gene: NA
v_gene: TRBV5-1
CDR3nt: TGCGCCAGCAGCTTGGCCCCTCTGGGGGGTGATCCCCCCTACGCCCTGAACACTGAAGCTTTCTTT
CDR3aa: CASSLAPLGGDPPYALNTEAFF

j_gene: TRBJ1-2
abundance: NA
d_gene: NA
v_gene: TRBV6-6
CDR3nt: TGTGCCAGCAGTTACGGCAGGGCGGCGGGCTACACCTTC
CDR3aa: CASSYGRAAGYTF

j_gene: TRBJ1-1
abundance: NA
d_gene: NA
v_gene: TRBV27
CDR3nt: TGTGCCAGCAGTCCACGGAACACGGACACTGAAGCTTTCTTT
CDR3aa: CASSPRNTDTEAFF

j_gene: TRBJ1-4
abundance: few
d_gene: NA
v_gene: TRBV6-5
CDR3nt: TGTGCCAGCAGCTACCTCCCCGCAACTAATGAAAAACTGTTTTTT
CDR3aa: CASSYLPATNEKLFF

j_gene: TRBJ1-3
abundance: NA
d_gene: NA
v_gene: TRBV4-1
CDR3nt: TGTGCCAGCAGCCAAGAAGCCGGGTCCAGTGGAAACACCATATGTTTT
CDR3aa: CASSQEAGSSGNTICF

j_gene: TRBJ2-3
abundance: once
d_gene: TRBD2
v_gene: TRBV9
CDR3nt: TGTGCCAGCAGCGTACGGTCCGTGGGACTAAGTAAGACAGATACGCAGTATTTT
CDR3aa: CASSVRSVGLSKTDTQYF

j_gene: TRBJ1-5
abundance: few
d_gene: NA
v_gene: TRBV4-1
CDR3nt: TGCGCCAGCAGCCAAGCCCAGGAGAGCAATCAGCCCCAGCATTTT
CDR3aa: CASSQAQESNQPQHF

j_gene: TRBJ2-1
abundance: few
d_gene: TRBD2
v_gene: TRBV4-2
CDR3nt: TGTGCCAGCAGCCACGGATCGAGCGGGGGCTTTTCCAATGAGCAGTTCTTC
CDR3aa: CASSHGSSGGFSNEQFF

j_gene: TRBJ1-1
abundance: few
d_gene: TRBD1
v_gene: TRBV7-9
CDR3nt: TGTGCCAGCAGCTTAGAGGGGACAGTTGATGAAGCTTTCTTT
CDR3aa: CASSLEGTVDEAFF

j_gene: TRBJ2-1
abundance: NA
d_gene: TRBD1
v_gene: TRBV25-1
CDR3nt: TGTGCCAGCAGTGAGGGGACAGGGAGCGACAATGAGCAGTTCTTC
CDR3aa: CASSEGTGSDNEQFF

j_gene: TRBJ1-1
abundance: NA
d_gene: NA
v_gene: TRBV7-9
CDR3nt: TGTGCCAGCAGCTTAGTTGTCACTATGAACACTGAAGCTTTCTTT
CDR3aa: CASSLVVTMNTEAFF

j_gene: TRBJ1-1
abundance: few
d_gene: NA
v_gene: TRBV3-1
CDR3nt: TGTGCCAGCAGCCAATTGGGTCTGGGGAACACTGAAGCTTTCTTT
CDR3aa: CASSQLGLGNTEAFF

j_gene: TRBJ1-1
abundance: NA
d_gene: TRBD1
v_gene: TRBV4-2
CDR3nt: TGTGCCAGCAGCCAAGAGACAGGGACCGCCACTGAAGCTTTCTTT
CDR3aa: CASSQETGTATEAFF

j_gene: TRBJ1-5
abundance: many
d_gene: NA
v_gene: TRBV27
CDR3nt: TGTGCCAGCAGTTTAACAGGGCGTAGCAATCAGCCCCAGCATTTT
CDR3aa: CASSLTGRSNQPQHF

j_gene: TRBJ1-1
abundance: many
d_gene: NA
v_gene: TRBV12-3/TRBV12-4
CDR3nt: TGTGCCAGCAGTTTAGCCTCCCCCGGGGTGGGCACTGAAGCTTTCTTT
CDR3aa: CASSLASPGVGTEAFF

j_gene: TRBJ2-2
abundance: NA
d_gene: NA
v_gene: TRBV7-9
CDR3nt: TGTGCCAGCTATAAGTTCGGGGAGCTGTTTTTT
CDR3aa: CASYKFGELFF

j_gene: TRBJ1-5
abundance: few
d_gene: NA
v_gene: TRBV6-2/TRBV6-3
CDR3nt: TGTGCCAGCAGCCAGGACAGATCCGGGGGCAATCAGCCCCAGCATTTT
CDR3aa: CASSQDRSGGNQPQHF

j_gene: TRBJ2-2
abundance: few
d_gene: NA
v_gene: TRBV19
CDR3nt: TGTGCCAGTAACAGCCGGGACGGGAACACCGGGGAGCTGTTTTTT
CDR3aa: CASNSRDGNTGELFF

j_gene: TRBJ1-5
abundance: many
d_gene: NA
v_gene: TRBV7-6
CDR3nt: TGTGCCAGCAGCCCAGGGAACGGCAATCAGCCCCAGCATTTT
CDR3aa: CASSPGNGNQPQHF

j_gene: TRBJ2-1
abundance: NA
d_gene: TRBD1
v_gene: TRBV7-8
CDR3nt: TGTGCCAGCAGCCGGACAGGCCAGAGCTCCTACAATGAGCAGTTCTTC
CDR3aa: CASSRTGQSSYNEQFF

j_gene: TRBJ2-5
abundance: NA
d_gene: TRBD2
v_gene: TRBV12-3/TRBV12-4
CDR3nt: TGTGCCAGCAGTTTTTCAACTAGCGTAGATTCGGAGACCCAGTACTTC
CDR3aa: CASSFSTSVDSETQYF

j_gene: TRBJ1-2
abundance: few
d_gene: NA
v_gene: TRBV7-8
CDR3nt: TGTGCCAGCAGTAGGGGGGTGTGGGGCTACACCTTC
CDR3aa: CASSRGVWGYTF

j_gene: TRBJ2-5
abundance: NA
d_gene: NA
v_gene: TRBV6-5
CDR3nt: TGTGCCAGCAGTTACTCGATGAATTTAGAGAGGCAAGAGACCCAGTACTTC
CDR3aa: CASSYSMNLERQETQYF

j_gene: TRBJ1-5
abundance: NA
d_gene: NA
v_gene: TRBV20-1
CDR3nt: TGCAGTGCTAGAGATATGGCGGGGGATCAGCCCCAGCATTTT
CDR3aa: CSARDMAGDQPQHF

j_gene: TRBJ2-2
abundance: once
d_gene: TRBD2
v_gene: TRBV7-6
CDR3nt: TGTGCTAGCAGCTTATATCTGGCGGGGGGCGACACCGGGGAGCTGTTTTTT
CDR3aa: CASSLYLAGGDTGELFF

j_gene: TRBJ2-7
abundance: many
d_gene: NA
v_gene: TRBV12-3/TRBV12-4
CDR3nt: TGTGCCAGCAGTCGTGACCGGGGAGGAGCCTACGAGCAGTACTTC
CDR3aa: CASSRDRGGAYEQYF

j_gene: TRBJ2-1
abundance: few
d_gene: NA
v_gene: TRBV6-1
CDR3nt: TGTGCCAGCAGTAAGACAGGCCTGAATGAGCAGTTCTTC
CDR3aa: CASSKTGLNEQFF

j_gene: TRBJ2-3
abundance: NA
d_gene: NA
v_gene: TRBV29-1
CDR3nt: TGCAGCGTTTCTGTGGGGGGAAGCACAGATACGCAGTATTTT
CDR3aa: CSVSVGGSTDTQYF

j_gene: TRBJ2-1
abundance: few
d_gene: NA
v_gene: TRBV19
CDR3nt: TGTGCCAGTCAGATGACCGCGAGCAATGAGCAGTTCTTC
CDR3aa: CASQMTASNEQFF

j_gene: TRBJ1-4
abundance: NA
d_gene: NA
v_gene: TRBV28
CDR3nt: TGTGCCAGCAGTTTATCGGCGGGGACATCTAATGAAAAACTGTTTTTT
CDR3aa: CASSLSAGTSNEKLFF

j_gene: TRBJ2-1
abundance: NA
d_gene: NA
v_gene: TRBV5-6
CDR3nt: TGTGCCACCGCTCTCGGCCGAAGGTACAATGAGCAGTTCTTC
CDR3aa: CATALGRRYNEQFF

j_gene: TRBJ2-3
abundance: NA
d_gene: NA
v_gene: TRBV27
CDR3nt: TGTGCCAGCAGTTTTGGGGAATCAGATACGCAGTATTTT
CDR3aa: CASSFGESDTQYF

j_gene: TRBJ2-1
abundance: NA
d_gene: TRBD2
v_gene: TRBV7-9
CDR3nt: TGTGCCAGCAGCAAAGGGGTCCAGCGGGGGAACAATGAGCAGTTCTTC
CDR3aa: CASSKGVQRGNNEQFF

j_gene: TRBJ1-2
abundance: NA
d_gene: NA
v_gene: TRBV20-1
CDR3nt: TGCAGTGCTTTAACTCAGGGAAATAACTATGGCTACACCTTC
CDR3aa: CSALTQGNNYGYTF

j_gene: TRBJ1-6
abundance: NA
d_gene: TRBD1
v_gene: TRBV2
CDR3nt: TGTGCCAGCCGGACAGGGGTTTCGTCACCCCTCCACTTT
CDR3aa: CASRTGVSSPLHF

j_gene: TRBJ2-3
abundance: NA
d_gene: NA
v_gene: TRBV5-4
CDR3nt: TGTGCCAGCAGCTTGTGGGTGGGCAGCACAGATACGCAGTATTTT
CDR3aa: CASSLWVGSTDTQYF

j_gene: TRBJ1-2
abundance: NA
d_gene: TRBD1
v_gene: TRBV2
CDR3nt: TGTGCCAGCAGTCCCAGGGGGATTCCAGGCTACACCTTC
CDR3aa: CASSPRGIPGYTF

j_gene: TRBJ1-5
abundance: NA
d_gene: TRBD1
v_gene: TRBV7-6
CDR3nt: TGTGCCAGCAGCGGACAGGGCTCTGGCAATCAGCCCCAGCATTTT
CDR3aa: CASSGQGSGNQPQHF

j_gene: TRBJ1-6
abundance: NA
d_gene: TRBD1
v_gene: TRBV27
CDR3nt: TGTGCCAGCAGTTTATCGGCAGGGGGCATTTCCTATAATTCACCCCTCCACTTT
CDR3aa: CASSLSAGGISYNSPLHF

j_gene: TRBJ2-1
abundance: few
d_gene: TRBD1
v_gene: TRBV12-3/TRBV12-4
CDR3nt: TGTGCCAGCAGGATTACAGGGGAAAATGAGCAGTTCTTC
CDR3aa: CASRITGENEQFF

j_gene: TRBJ1-3
abundance: many
d_gene: NA
v_gene: TRBV12-3/TRBV12-4
CDR3nt: TGTGCCACCTCGTCTGGAAACACCATATATTTT
CDR3aa: CATSSGNTIYF

j_gene: TRBJ1-1
abundance: NA
d_gene: NA
v_gene: TRBV15
CDR3nt: TGTGCCACCAGAGCGAGGGGGAGTTCTGAAGCTTTCTTT
CDR3aa: CATRARGSSEAFF

j_gene: TRBJ2-1
abundance: few
d_gene: TRBD2
v_gene: TRBV7-8
CDR3nt: TGTGCCAGCAGCAAATACGGGGGGGCAGGGAATGAGCAGTTCTTC
CDR3aa: CASSKYGGAGNEQFF

j_gene: TRBJ1-5
abundance: NA
d_gene: NA
v_gene: TRBV12-3/TRBV12-4
CDR3nt: TGTGCCAGCAGTCCCTGGGACTACCCGAATCAGCCCCAGCATTTT
CDR3aa: CASSPWDYPNQPQHF

j_gene: TRBJ1-1
abundance: NA
d_gene: NA
v_gene: TRBV6-1
CDR3nt: TGTGCCAGCAGTGAAAGCTTAGTTCTAATGGACACTGAAGCTTTCTTT
CDR3aa: CASSESLVLMDTEAFF

j_gene: TRBJ2-7
abundance: NA
d_gene: NA
v_gene: TRBV14
CDR3nt: TGTGTCAGCAGCCAACAGGGTTCCTACGAGCAGTACTTC
CDR3aa: CVSSQQGSYEQYF

j_gene: TRBJ2-1
abundance: NA
d_gene: NA
v_gene: TRBV6-5
CDR3nt: TGTGCCAGCAGTTCCGTAGGACCCGCAGATGAGCAGTTCTTC
CDR3aa: CASSSVGPADEQFF

j_gene: TRBJ2-2
abundance: NA
d_gene: NA
v_gene: TRBV12-3/TRBV12-4
CDR3nt: TGTGCCAGCATGATCAACACCGGGGAGCTGTTTTTT
CDR3aa: CASMINTGELFF

j_gene: TRBJ2-1
abundance: NA
d_gene: NA
v_gene: TRBV6-2/TRBV6-3
CDR3nt: TGTGCCAGCAAGAGACCACTGGGTGAGCAGTCCTTC
CDR3aa: CASKRPLGEQSF

j_gene: TRBJ2-5
abundance: few
d_gene: NA
v_gene: TRBV7-9
CDR3nt: TGTGCCAGCAGCGCTGCGGGGGAGACCCAGTACTTC
CDR3aa: CASSAAGETQYF

j_gene: TRBJ1-2
abundance: many
d_gene: NA
v_gene: TRBV7-2
CDR3nt: TGTGCCAGCAGCCCCACAGGGACATTCTATGGCTACACCTTC
CDR3aa: CASSPTGTFYGYTF

j_gene: TRBJ1-1
abundance: NA
d_gene: TRBD1
v_gene: TRBV10-3
CDR3nt: TGTGCCATCAGTGGACGACAGGGGAAGTTGGACACTGAAGCTTTCTTT
CDR3aa: CAISGRQGKLDTEAFF

j_gene: TRBJ2-5
abundance: few
d_gene: NA
v_gene: TRBV5-5
CDR3nt: TGTGCCAACGGGGCTTTGGAAGGGGAGACCCAGTACTTC
CDR3aa: CANGALEGETQYF

j_gene: TRBJ2-5
abundance: NA
d_gene: NA
v_gene: TRBV7-6
CDR3nt: TGTGCCAGCAGCTTACCACAACAGGGACGGACGAGAGAGACCCAGTACTTC
CDR3aa: CASSLPQQGRTRETQYF

j_gene: TRBJ2-3
abundance: NA
d_gene: TRBD2
v_gene: TRBV6-5
CDR3nt: TGTGCAGTAGGGCCCAGCGGGGGGGCTGAATTTACAGATACGCAGTATTTT
CDR3aa: CAVGPSGGAEFTDTQYF

j_gene: TRBJ2-2
abundance: NA
d_gene: NA
v_gene: TRBV12-3/TRBV12-4
CDR3nt: TGTGCCAGCAGTTTTATCGTGGGGCCAGCGAACACCGGGGAGCTGTTTTTT
CDR3aa: CASSFIVGPANTGELFF

j_gene: TRBJ2-1
abundance: many
d_gene: NA
v_gene: TRBV7-9
CDR3nt: TGTGCCAGCAGCTTACAGGGGAATGAGCAGTTCTTC
CDR3aa: CASSLQGNEQFF

j_gene: TRBJ1-5
abundance: many
d_gene: NA
v_gene: TRBV28
CDR3nt: TGTGCCAGCAGTTTCCGTGGGAGCAATCAGCCCCAGCATTTT
CDR3aa: CASSFRGSNQPQHF